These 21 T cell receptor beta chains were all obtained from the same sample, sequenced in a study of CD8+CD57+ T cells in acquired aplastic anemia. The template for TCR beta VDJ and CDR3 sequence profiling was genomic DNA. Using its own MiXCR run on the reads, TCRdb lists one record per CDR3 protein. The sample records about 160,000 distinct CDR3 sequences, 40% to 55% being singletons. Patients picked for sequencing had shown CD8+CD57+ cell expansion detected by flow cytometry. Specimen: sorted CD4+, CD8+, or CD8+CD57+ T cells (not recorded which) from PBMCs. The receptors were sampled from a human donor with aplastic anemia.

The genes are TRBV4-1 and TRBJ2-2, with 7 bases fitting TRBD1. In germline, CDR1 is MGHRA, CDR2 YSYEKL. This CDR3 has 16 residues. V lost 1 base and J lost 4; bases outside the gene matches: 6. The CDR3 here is CASSQVQGVGTGELFF. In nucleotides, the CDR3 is TGCGCCAGCAGCCAAGTTCAGGGGGTGGGCACCGGGGAGCTGTTTTTT.

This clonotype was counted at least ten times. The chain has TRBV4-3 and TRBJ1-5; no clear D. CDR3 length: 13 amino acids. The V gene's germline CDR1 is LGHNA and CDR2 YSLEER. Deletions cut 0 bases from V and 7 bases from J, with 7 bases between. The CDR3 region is CASSQESGQPQHF. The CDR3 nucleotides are TGCGCCAGCAGCCAAGAATCCGGCCAGCCCCAGCATTTT.

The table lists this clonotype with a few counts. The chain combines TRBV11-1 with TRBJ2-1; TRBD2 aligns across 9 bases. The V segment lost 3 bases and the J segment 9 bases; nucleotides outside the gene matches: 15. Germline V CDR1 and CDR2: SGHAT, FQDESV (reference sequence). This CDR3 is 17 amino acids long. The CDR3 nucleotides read TGTGCCAGCAGCTTGATAGCGGGAGCCGGAAAAGGTAGTGAGCAGTTCTTC. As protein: CASSLIAGAGKGSEQFF.

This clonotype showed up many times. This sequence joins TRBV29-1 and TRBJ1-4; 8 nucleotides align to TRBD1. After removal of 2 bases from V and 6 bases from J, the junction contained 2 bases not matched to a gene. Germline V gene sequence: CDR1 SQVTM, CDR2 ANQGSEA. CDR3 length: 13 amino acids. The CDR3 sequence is CSVESDRDEKLFF. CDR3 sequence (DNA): TGCAGCGTTGAATCGGACAGGGATGAAAAACTGTTTTTT.

This CDR3 is CSAEMGDYGYTF. CDR3 DNA: TGCAGCGCGGAGATGGGGGACTATGGCTACACCTTC. The chain couples TRBV29-1 to TRBJ1-2; weak D call: TRBD1 (5 bases). The CDR3 is 12 amino acids. CDR1 SQVTM and CDR2 ANQGSEA come from the germline V gene. Trimming took off 7 bases at V and 3 bases at J, with 12 bases between the two ends.

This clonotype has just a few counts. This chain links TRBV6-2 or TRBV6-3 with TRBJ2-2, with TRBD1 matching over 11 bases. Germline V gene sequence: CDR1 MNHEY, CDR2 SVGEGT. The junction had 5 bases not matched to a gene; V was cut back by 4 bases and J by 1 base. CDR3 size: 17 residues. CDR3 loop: CASSSDRGRENTGELFF. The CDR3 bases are TGTGCCAGCAGTTCGGACAGGGGGCGAGAGAACACCGGGGAGCTGTTTTTT.

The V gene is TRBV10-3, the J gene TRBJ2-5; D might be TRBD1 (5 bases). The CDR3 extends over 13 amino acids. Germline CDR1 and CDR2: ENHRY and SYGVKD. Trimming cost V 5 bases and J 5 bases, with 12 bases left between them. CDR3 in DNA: TGTGCCATCAGTCAACAGGTTTCGGAGACCCAGTACTTC. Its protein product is CAISQQVSETQYF.

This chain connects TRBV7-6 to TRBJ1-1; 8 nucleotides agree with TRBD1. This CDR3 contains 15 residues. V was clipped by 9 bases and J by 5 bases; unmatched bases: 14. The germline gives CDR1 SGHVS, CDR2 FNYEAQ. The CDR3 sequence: CASSDRDGSRTEAFF. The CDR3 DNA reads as TGTGCCAGTTCGGACAGGGATGGGTCTCGGACTGAAGCTTTCTTT.

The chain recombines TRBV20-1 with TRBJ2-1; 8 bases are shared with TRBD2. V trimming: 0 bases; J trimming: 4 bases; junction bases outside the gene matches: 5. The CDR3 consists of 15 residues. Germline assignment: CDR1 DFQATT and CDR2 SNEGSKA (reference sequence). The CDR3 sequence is CSARERTSGYNEQFF. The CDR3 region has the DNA TGCAGTGCTAGAGAGCGAACTAGCGGTTACAATGAGCAGTTCTTC.

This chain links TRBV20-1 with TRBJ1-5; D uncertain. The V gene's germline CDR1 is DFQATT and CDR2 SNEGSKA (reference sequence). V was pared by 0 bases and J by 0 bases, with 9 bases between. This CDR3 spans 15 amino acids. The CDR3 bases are TGCAGTGCTAGAGATGGCAGCTATAGCAATCAGCCCCAGCATTTT. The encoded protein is CSARDGSYSNQPQHF.

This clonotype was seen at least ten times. The CDR3: CASSPGSNTGELFF. The DNA of the CDR3 is TGCGCCAGCAGCCCGGGATCTAACACCGGGGAGCTGTTTTTT. The J gene is TRBJ2-2, the V gene TRBV5-1; D may be TRBD2 (5 bases). The germline gives CDR1 SGHRS, CDR2 YFSETQ. The CDR3 contains 14 residues. V lost 4 bases and J lost 2, with 9 bases in between.

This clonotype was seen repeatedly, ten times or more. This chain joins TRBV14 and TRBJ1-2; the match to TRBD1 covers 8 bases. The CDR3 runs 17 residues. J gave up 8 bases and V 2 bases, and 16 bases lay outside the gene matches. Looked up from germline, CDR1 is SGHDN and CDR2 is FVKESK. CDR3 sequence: CASSQYDRRQGTLGYTF. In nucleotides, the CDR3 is TGTGCCAGCAGCCAATACGACAGGAGACAGGGGACCTTGGGCTACACCTTC.

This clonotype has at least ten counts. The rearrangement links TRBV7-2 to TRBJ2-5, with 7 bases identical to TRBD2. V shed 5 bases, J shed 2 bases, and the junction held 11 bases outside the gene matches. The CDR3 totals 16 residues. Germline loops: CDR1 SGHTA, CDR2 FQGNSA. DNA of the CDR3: TGTGCCAGCAGCCCCGCCCCGGCTAGCGGTCAAGAGACCCAGTACTTC. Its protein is CASSPAPASGQETQYF. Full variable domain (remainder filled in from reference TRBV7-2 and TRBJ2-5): GAGVSQSPSNKVTEKGKDVELRCDPISGHTALYWYRQSLGQGLEFLIYFQGNSAPDKSGLPSDRFSAERTGGSVSTLTIQRTQQEDSAVYLCASSPAPASGQETQYFGPGTRLLVL.

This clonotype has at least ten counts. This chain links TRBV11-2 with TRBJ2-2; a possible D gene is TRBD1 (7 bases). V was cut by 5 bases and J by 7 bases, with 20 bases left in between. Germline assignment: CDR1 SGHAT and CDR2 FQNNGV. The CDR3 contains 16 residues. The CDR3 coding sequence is TGTGCCAGCAGCGCAGGGGGGACCCTGAGGGTCGGGGAGCTGTTTTTT. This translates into CASSAGGTLRVGELFF.

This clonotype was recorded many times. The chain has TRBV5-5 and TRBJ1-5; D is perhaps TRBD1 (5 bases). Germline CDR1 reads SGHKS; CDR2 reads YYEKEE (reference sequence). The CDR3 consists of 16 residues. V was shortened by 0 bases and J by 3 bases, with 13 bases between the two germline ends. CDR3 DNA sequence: TGTGCCAGCAGCTTGGTGTTCGCGACAGACAATCAGCCCCAGCATTTT. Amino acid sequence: CASSLVFATDNQPQHF.

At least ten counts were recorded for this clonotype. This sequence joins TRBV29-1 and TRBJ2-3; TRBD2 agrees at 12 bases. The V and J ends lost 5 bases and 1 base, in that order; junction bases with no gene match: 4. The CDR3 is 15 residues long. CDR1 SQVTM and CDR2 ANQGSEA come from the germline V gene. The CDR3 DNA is TGCAGCGTTCGTGGACTAGCGGGACGCACAGATACGCAGTATTTT. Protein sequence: CSVRGLAGRTDTQYF.

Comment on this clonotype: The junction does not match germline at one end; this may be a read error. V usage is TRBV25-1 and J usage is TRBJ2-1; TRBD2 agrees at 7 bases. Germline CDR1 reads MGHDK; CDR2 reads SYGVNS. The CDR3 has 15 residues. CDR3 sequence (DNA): TGCGCCAGCAGTGAAGCGGGATTTGCCCTTGGTGAGCAGTTCTTC. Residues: CASSEAGFALGEQFF.

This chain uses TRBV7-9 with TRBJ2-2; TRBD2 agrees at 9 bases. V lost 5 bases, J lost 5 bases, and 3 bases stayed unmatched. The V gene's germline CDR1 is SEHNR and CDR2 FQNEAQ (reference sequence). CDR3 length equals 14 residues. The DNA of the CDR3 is TGTGCCAGCAGCCGACTAGCGGAGACCGGGGAGCTGTTTTTT. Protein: CASSRLAETGELFF. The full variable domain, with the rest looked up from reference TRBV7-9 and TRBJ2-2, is DTGVSQNPRHKITKRGQNVTFRCDPISEHNRLYWYRQTLGQGPEFLTYFQNEAQLEKSRLLSDRFSAERPKGSFSTLEIQRTEQGDSAMYLCASSRLAETGELFFGEGSRLTVL.

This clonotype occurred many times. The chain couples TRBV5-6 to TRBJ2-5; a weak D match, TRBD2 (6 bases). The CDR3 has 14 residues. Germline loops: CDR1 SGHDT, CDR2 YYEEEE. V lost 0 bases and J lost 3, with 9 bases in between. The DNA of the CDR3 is TGTGCCAGCAGCTTGGATCCTAGCGAAGAGACCCAGTACTTC. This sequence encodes CASSLDPSEETQYF.

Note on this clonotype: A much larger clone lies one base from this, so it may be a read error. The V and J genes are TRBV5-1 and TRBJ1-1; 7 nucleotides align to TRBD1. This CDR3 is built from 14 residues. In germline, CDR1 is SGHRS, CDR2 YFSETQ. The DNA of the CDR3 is TGCGCCAGCAGCCCGCTCCAGGGGGGCACTGAAGCTCTCTTT. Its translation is CASSPLQGGTEALF.

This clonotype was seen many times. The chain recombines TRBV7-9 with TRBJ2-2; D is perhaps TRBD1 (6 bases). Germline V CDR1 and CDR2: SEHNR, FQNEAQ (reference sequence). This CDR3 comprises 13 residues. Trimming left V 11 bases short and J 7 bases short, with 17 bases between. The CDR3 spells CARGGWRGGELFF. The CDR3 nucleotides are TGTGCCCGAGGGGGATGGAGAGGCGGGGAGCTGTTTTTT. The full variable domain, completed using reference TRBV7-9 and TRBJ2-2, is DTGVSQNPRHKITKRGQNVTFRCDPISEHNRLYWYRQTLGQGPEFLTYFQNEAQLEKSRLLSDRFSAERPKGSFSTLEIQRTEQGDSAMYLCARGGWRGGELFFGEGSRLTVL.